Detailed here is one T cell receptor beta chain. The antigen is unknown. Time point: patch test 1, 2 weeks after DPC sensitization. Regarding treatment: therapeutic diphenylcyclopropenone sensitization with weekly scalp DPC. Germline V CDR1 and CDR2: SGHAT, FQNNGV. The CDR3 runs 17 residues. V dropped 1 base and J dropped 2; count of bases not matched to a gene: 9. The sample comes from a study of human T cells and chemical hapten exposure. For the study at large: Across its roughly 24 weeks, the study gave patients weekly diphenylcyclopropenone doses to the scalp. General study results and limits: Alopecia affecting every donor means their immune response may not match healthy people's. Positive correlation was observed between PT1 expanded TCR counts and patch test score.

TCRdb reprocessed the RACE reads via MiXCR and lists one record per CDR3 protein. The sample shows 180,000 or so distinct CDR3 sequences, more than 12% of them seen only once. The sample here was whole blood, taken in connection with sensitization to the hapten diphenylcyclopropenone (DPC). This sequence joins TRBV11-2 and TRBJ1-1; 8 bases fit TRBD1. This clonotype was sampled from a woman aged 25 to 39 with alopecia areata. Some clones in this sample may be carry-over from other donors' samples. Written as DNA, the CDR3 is TGTGCCAGCAGCTTAGCCGGACAGGGAACTCGCAACACTGAAGCTTTCTTT. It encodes CASSLAGQGTRNTEAFF. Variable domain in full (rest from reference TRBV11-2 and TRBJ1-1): EAGVAQSPRYKIIEKRQSVAFWCNPISGHATLYWYQQILGQGPKLLIQFQNNGVVDDSQLPKDRFSAERLKGVDSTLKIQPAKLEDSAVYLCASSLAGQGTRNTEAFFGQGTRLTVV.